Sequencing of this T cell receptor (beta chain) was carried out in a study of cytomegalovirus exposure and HLA in healthy donors. Study-wide findings and caveats: Exclusion applied to some V segments, including TRBV6-2 and TRBV6-3, as they were indistinguishable.

PCR employed 60 Vbeta and 13 Jbeta primers. Assay: immunoSEQ multiplex PCR; the TCRdb copy retains only in-frame clones and omits some. The sample includes approximately 160,000 clones, roughly 87% seen only once; the top ten take less than 1.6%. In regard to this clone: Its matching antigen is unknown.

J was trimmed by 4 bases and V by 7 bases; bases with no gene match: 6. The V gene's germline CDR1 is LNHDA and CDR2 SQIVND (reference sequence). The CDR3 has 15 amino acids. The receptor's source is a girl between 10 and 17 years old in good health and CMV-seropositive. The gene calls are TRBV19 and TRBJ2-1; TRBD1 matches 11 bases. What was sequenced was PBMCs. CDR3 nucleotide sequence: TGTGCCAGTAATACCGGGACAGGGGGATACAATGAGCAGTTCTTC. Its translation: CASNTGTGGYNEQFF.